This T cell receptor (beta chain) came from a study of early T cells in non-severe SARS-CoV-2 infection. Study-level background: Sequencing used unsorted whole-blood bulk RNA, so chains lack pairing.

This clonotype came up many times. Its antigen is not identified. The germline V gene encodes CDR1 MGHRA and CDR2 YSYEKL. Trimming took off 0 bases at V and 0 bases at J, with 6 bases between the two ends. This CDR3 region has 16 residues. Notes on the study in general: Using VDJdb, the matching emphasized anti-spike CD8 responses while missing private and CD4 specificities.

Unique molecular identifiers were added to individual cDNA molecules. A single record per CDR3 protein comes from TCRdb applying MiXCR to the 5' RACE reads. The table has approximately 52,000 distinct CDR3 sequences, 8% to 10% seen once. Source material: whole blood. The chain joins TRBV4-1 to TRBJ1-6; the D is unclear. The TCR sequence derives from an adult who was a healthcare worker with PCR-confirmed SARS-CoV-2 infection or an uninfected control (not recorded which). CDR3 amino acids: CASSQEQSSYNSPLHF. CDR3 DNA: TGCGCCAGCAGCCAAGAGCAGAGCTCCTATAATTCACCCCTCCACTTT.